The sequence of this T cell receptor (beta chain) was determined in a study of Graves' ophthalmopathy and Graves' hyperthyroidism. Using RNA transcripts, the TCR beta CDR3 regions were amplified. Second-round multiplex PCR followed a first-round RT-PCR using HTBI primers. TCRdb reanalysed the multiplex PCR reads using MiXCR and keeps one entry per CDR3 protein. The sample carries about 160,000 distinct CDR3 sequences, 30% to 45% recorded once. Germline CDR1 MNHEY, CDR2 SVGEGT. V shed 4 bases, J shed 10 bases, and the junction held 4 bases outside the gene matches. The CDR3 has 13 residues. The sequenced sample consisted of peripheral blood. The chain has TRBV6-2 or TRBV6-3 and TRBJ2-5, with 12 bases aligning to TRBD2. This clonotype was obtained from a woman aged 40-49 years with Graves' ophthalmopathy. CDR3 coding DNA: TGTGCCAGCAGTTTGGGACTAGCGGGTTACCAGTACTTC. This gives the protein CASSLGLAGYQYF.